This TCR beta chain derives from a study of T cells in Graves' hyperthyroidism and ophthalmopathy. RNA transcripts served as the template for amplifying TCR beta CDR3 regions. During a first-round RT-PCR of the TCR CDR3, the HTBI primer set was used. TCRdb used MiXCR to reprocess the multiplex PCR reads, holding one entry per CDR3 protein. The sample records 500,000 to 650,000 distinct CDR3 sequences, less than 15% being singletons. Germline values: CDR1 WNHNN, CDR2 SYGVQD (reference sequence). There are 9 residues in the CDR3. V lost 8 bases to trimming and J lost 4 bases, with 2 bases between them. This clonotype was counted once.

The rearrangement uses TRBV10-1 and TRBJ1-2; D ambiguous. Sequenced sample: blood. The receptor was derived from a middle-aged woman with Graves' hyperthyroidism. CDR3 protein: CASLYGYTF. CDR3 DNA sequence: TGCGCCAGCCTCTATGGCTACACCTTC.